The present T cell receptor beta chain was sequenced within a study of cytomegalovirus exposure and HLA in healthy donors. V was pared by 3 bases and J by 5 bases, with 14 bases between. The CDR3 is 15 residues long. Germline V lookup: CDR1 MNHEY, CDR2 SMNVEV (reference sequence). Assay used: immunoSEQ multiplex PCR; TCRdb lists only in-frame clones, some missing. This sample has over 200,000 clones; 83% occur once, and the top ten carry about 6%. The sequencing input was PBMCs. This clonotype was sampled from a young woman in good health and CMV-seronegative. This chain connects TRBV27 to TRBJ1-3; D is uncertain. The CDR3: CASSFSREGRNTIYF. The CDR3 DNA sequence: TGTGCCAGCAGTTTCTCACGGGAGGGCCGAAACACCATATATTTT.